The 20 T cell receptor beta chains below come from one sample, sequenced in a study of cytomegalovirus exposure and HLA in healthy donors. The PCR was carried out with 60 Vbeta primers and 13 Jbeta primers. Clones were read by immunoSEQ multiplex PCR, and TCRdb kept only the in-frame ones, dropping some. Here the sample spans 150,000 to 200,000 clones, around 76% being singletons. Specimen: PBMCs. Receptors were obtained from a woman in her twenties or thirties in good health and CMV-seropositive.

This chain joins TRBV15 and TRBJ2-3; 13 bases line up with TRBD2. V lost 5 bases, J lost 4 bases, and 3 bases stayed unmatched. This CDR3 has 15 residues. Germline V gene sequence: CDR1 LNHNV, CDR2 YYDKDF (reference sequence). CDR3 bases: TGTGCCACCAGCGCCACTAGCGGGGGGGCAGATACGCAGTATTTT. The encoded protein is CATSATSGGADTQYF.

The chain joins TRBV2 to TRBJ1-2; a possible D gene is TRBD1 (5 bases). Trimming took 3 bases from V and 3 from J, leaving 11 bases between them. Per the germline V gene, CDR1 is SNHLY and CDR2 is FYNNEI. This CDR3 has 14 residues. The CDR3 sequence: CASSESQGYYGYTF. Written as DNA, the CDR3 is TGTGCCAGCAGTGAGTCCCAGGGCTACTATGGCTACACCTTC. Combining the CDR3 with reference TRBV2 and TRBJ1-2 gives the whole variable domain EPEVTQTPSHQVTQMGQEVILRCVPISNHLYFYWYRQILGQKVEFLVSFYNNEISEKSEIFDDQFSVERPDGSNFTLKIRSTKLEDSAMYFCASSESQGYYGYTFGSGTRLTVV.

The genes are TRBV15 and TRBJ1-5; the D gene is possibly TRBD1 (6 bases). The CDR3 runs 14 residues. Germline V gene sequence: CDR1 LNHNV, CDR2 YYDKDF (reference sequence). The germline V and J ends were trimmed by 4 bases and 0 bases, with 7 bases remaining between them. CDR3 DNA: TGTGCCACCAGCACGGGACATAGCAATCAGCCCCAGCATTTT. Translated: CATSTGHSNQPQHF.

CDR3 sequence: CAGEGLTTEAFF. The CDR3 bases are TGTGCCGGGGAGGGCCTGACCACTGAAGCTTTCTTT. V usage is TRBV13 and J usage is TRBJ1-1; no clear D gene. V lost 11 bases to trimming and J lost 4 bases, with 14 bases between them. CDR3 length: 12 amino acids. CDR1 and CDR2 (germline): PRHDT, FYEKMQ (reference sequence). Full variable domain (missing parts from reference TRBV13 and TRBJ1-1): AAGVIQSPRHLIKEKRETATLKCYPIPRHDTVYWYQQGPGQDPQFLISFYEKMQSDKGSIPDRFSAQQFSDYHSELNMSSLELGDSALYFCAGEGLTTEAFFGQGTRLTVV.

The rearrangement links TRBV15 to TRBJ2-3; 8 nucleotides line up with TRBD2. Germline CDR1 and CDR2: LNHNV and YYDKDF (reference sequence). V dropped 1 base and J dropped 5; count of bases not matched to a gene: 8. This CDR3 has 16 amino acids. This CDR3 reads CATSRVSGGPIDTQYF. The DNA for the CDR3 is TGTGCCACCAGCAGAGTATCGGGGGGGCCAATAGATACGCAGTATTTT.

This chain connects TRBV7-8 to TRBJ2-5; 8 bases map to TRBD1. Germline V gene data show CDR1 as SGHVS and CDR2 as FQNEAQ. J was trimmed by 5 bases and V by 3 bases; bases with no gene match: 8. This CDR3 is 15 amino acids long. CDR3 in DNA: TGTGCCAGCAGCTTTTTATGGACAGGGTCGGAGACCCAGTACTTC. Its protein product is CASSFLWTGSETQYF.

This clone was detected a few times. The CDR3 DNA is TGTGCCAGCAGTTTATTGGGGCAGGTGATACCCTACGAGCAGTACTTC. Translation: CASSLLGQVIPYEQYF. V usage is TRBV28 and J usage is TRBJ2-7, with a weak D call TRBD1 (5 bases). This CDR3 comprises 16 residues. The germline V and J ends were trimmed by 1 base and 2 bases, with 15 bases remaining between them. Germline V gives CDR1 MDHEN, CDR2 SYDVKM. The full variable domain, rest sourced from reference TRBV28 and TRBJ2-7, is DVKVTQSSRYLVKRTGEKVFLECVQDMDHENMFWYRQDPGLGLRLIYFSYDVKMKEKGDIPEGYSVSREKKERFSLILESASTNQTSMYLCASSLLGQVIPYEQYFGPGTRLTVT.

This clone was seen a few times. V usage is TRBV7-2 and J usage is TRBJ1-2; TRBD1 aligns across 7 bases. Germline assignment: CDR1 SGHTA and CDR2 FQGNSA. J lost 7 bases, V lost 1 base, and 9 bases had no gene match. The length of the CDR3 is 15 residues. The CDR3 sequence: CASSLGDTGDLGYTF. For the CDR3, the DNA is TGTGCCAGCAGCTTAGGGGACACAGGGGATCTTGGCTACACCTTC.

V usage is TRBV4-1 and J usage is TRBJ2-1; 12 positions agree with TRBD2. CDR1 and CDR2 from the germline V gene are MGHRA and YSYEKL. This CDR3 is 16 amino acids long. The V segment lost 3 bases and the J segment 8 bases; nucleotides outside the gene matches: 8. The DNA of the CDR3 is TGCGCCAGCAGCCAGGCTAGCGGGGGGGCTCGGCATGAGCAGTTCTTC. Amino acids: CASSQASGGARHEQFF.

This clone was seen once. The V and J genes are TRBV4-2 and TRBJ2-3; D perhaps matches TRBD1 (6 bases). This CDR3 has 14 residues. Per the germline V gene, CDR1 is LGHNA and CDR2 is YNFKEQ. V lost 2 bases and J lost 4, with 10 bases in between. The CDR3 sequence: CASSQTDRPDTQYF. The DNA for the CDR3 is TGTGCCAGCAGCCAAACGGACAGACCAGATACGCAGTATTTT.

This clone was detected only a few times. The rearrangement joins TRBV2 to TRBJ2-1, with TRBD2 as a possible D gene (6 bases). This CDR3 has 15 residues. The V end lost 8 bases, the J end lost 7 bases, and 21 bases lay between the germline ends. The V gene's germline CDR1 is SNHLY and CDR2 FYNNEI. This chain's CDR3 is CASDPISGVKNEQFF. CDR3 DNA sequence: TGTGCCAGCGATCCGATTAGCGGTGTAAAGAATGAGCAGTTCTTC.

This chain connects TRBV29-1 to TRBJ2-1; 7 bases agree with TRBD1. The germline V gene encodes CDR1 SQVTM and CDR2 ANQGSEA. The CDR3 contains 13 residues. After removal of 6 bases from V and 9 bases from J, the junction contained 11 bases not matched to a gene. The CDR3 sequence is CSVHYRGLGEQFF. The DNA of the CDR3 is TGCAGCGTCCACTATAGGGGGCTGGGTGAGCAGTTCTTC.

The rearrangement joins TRBV19 to TRBJ2-7; 8 bases agree with TRBD1. The ends lost 5 bases at V and 7 bases at J; junction bases unmatched: 10. The CDR3 sequence is 14 residues long. Germline V gene data show CDR1 as LNHDA and CDR2 as SQIVND (reference sequence). CDR3 nucleotide sequence: TGTGCCAGTAGTCCCGGCAGGGGGCGGCAAGAGCAGTACTTC. Protein sequence: CASSPGRGRQEQYF.

This clone showed up just once. V is TRBV7-6 and J is TRBJ1-3, with 9 positions matching TRBD1. The germline V gene encodes CDR1 SGHVS and CDR2 FNYEAQ. The CDR3 runs 15 residues. Unmatched junction bases numbered 6, after V lost 5 bases and J lost 4 bases. Here the CDR3 reads CASSLDRGLGNTIYF. DNA for the CDR3: TGTGCCAGCAGCCTGGACAGGGGATTAGGAAACACCATATATTTT.

The genes are TRBV5-1 and TRBJ2-7; 8 nucleotides line up with TRBD1. The CDR3 contains 15 residues. The germline gives CDR1 SGHRS, CDR2 YFSETQ. Unmatched junction bases numbered 6, after V lost 4 bases and J lost 0 bases. Here the CDR3 DNA reads TGCGCCAGCAGCGTCGGACAGGGAGACTCCTACGAGCAGTACTTC. This sequence encodes CASSVGQGDSYEQYF.

The chain links TRBV15 to TRBJ2-7; D gene ambiguous. The CDR3 is 15 amino acids. Germline V gene lookup returns CDR1 LNHNV and CDR2 YYDKDF (reference sequence). V lost 0 bases to trimming and J lost 5 bases, with 14 bases between them. CDR3 loop: CATSRDGPVLHEQYF. The CDR3 DNA follows: TGTGCCACCAGCAGAGATGGTCCAGTCCTCCACGAGCAGTACTTC.

The chain couples TRBV5-4 to TRBJ2-1; TRBD2 agrees at 11 bases. With V trimmed by 6 bases and J by 0 bases, 5 bases remained unmatched. The germline CDR1 and CDR2 sequences are SGHNT and YYREEE (reference sequence). The CDR3 extends over 16 amino acids. The CDR3 bases are TGTGCCAGCAACATTAGCGGGGGGGCCTCCTACAATGAGCAGTTCTTC. This sequence encodes CASNISGGASYNEQFF.

The chain has TRBV5-1 and TRBJ1-2; D unclear. Trimming left V 4 bases short and J 0 bases short, with 16 bases between. Per germline, CDR1 SGHRS and CDR2 YFSETQ. The CDR3 covers 16 residues. The CDR3 here is CASSPRKDAANYGYTF. CDR3 coding DNA: TGCGCCAGCAGCCCCCGGAAGGATGCGGCTAACTATGGCTACACCTTC.

This clone was counted once. This sequence joins TRBV7-6 and TRBJ2-3, with a weak D call TRBD2 (5 bases). Trimming pared 1 base from V and 5 bases from J, leaving 10 bases between. This CDR3 has 14 amino acids. Germline CDR1 is SGHVS and CDR2 is FNYEAQ. CDR3 sequence: CASSLDGVGDTQYF. DNA for the CDR3: TGTGCCAGCAGCTTAGACGGGGTTGGAGATACGCAGTATTTT.

The chain is built from TRBV7-9 and TRBJ2-5; 8 bases are a match to TRBD1. V lost 5 bases and J lost 9; bases outside the gene matches: 11. The germline V gene encodes CDR1 SEHNR and CDR2 FQNEAQ (reference sequence). This CDR3 has 14 amino acids. CDR3 nucleotide sequence: TGTGCCAGCAGCCGACAGGGGTCCAACGGGGCCCAGTACTTC. This gives the protein CASSRQGSNGAQYF.